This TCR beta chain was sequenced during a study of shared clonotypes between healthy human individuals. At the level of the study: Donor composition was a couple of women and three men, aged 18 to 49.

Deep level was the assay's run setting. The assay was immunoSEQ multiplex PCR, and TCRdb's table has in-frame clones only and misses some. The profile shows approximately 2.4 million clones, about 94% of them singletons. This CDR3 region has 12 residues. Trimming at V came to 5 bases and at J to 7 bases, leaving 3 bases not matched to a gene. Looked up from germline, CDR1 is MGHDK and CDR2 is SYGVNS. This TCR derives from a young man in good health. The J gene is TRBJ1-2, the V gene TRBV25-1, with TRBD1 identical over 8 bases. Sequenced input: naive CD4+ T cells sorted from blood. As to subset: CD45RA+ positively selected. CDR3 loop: CASSFQGAGYTF. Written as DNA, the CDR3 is TGTGCCAGCAGTTTCCAGGGGGCTGGCTACACCTTC.